The 10 T cell receptor beta chains given below trace back to one sample, sequenced in a study listed by TCRdb under 2016. Libraries were constructed by RT-PCR. TCRdb records Illumina MiSeq as the sequencer. TCRdb passed the public sequencing reads through fastp at Q25 and MiXCR, retaining productive beta sequences. When rows share a CDR3 protein, they turn into one entry using the most common DNA and genes. This sample comprises about 680,000 distinct CDR3 sequences, about 14% of them detected only once. The biggest ten clones account for 3.6% of the sample. Sequenced: memory CD4+ T cells from blood. Source of these receptors: a female donor in good health, serving as a healthy control.

This clonotype occurred a few times. V is TRBV7-2 and J is TRBJ2-7; 9 nucleotides line up with TRBD1. The CDR3 is 14 amino acids. The trim removed 6 bases at V and 3 bases at J, leaving 6 bases unmatched. Germline V lookup: CDR1 SGHTA, CDR2 FQGNSA. CDR3 sequence: CASRYGQGFYEQYF. In DNA, the CDR3 is TGTGCCAGCAGATACGGACAGGGGTTCTACGAGCAGTACTTC.

A few counts support this clonotype. The chain joins TRBV5-1 to TRBJ2-1; the match to TRBD1 covers 8 bases. Germline assignment: CDR1 SGHRS and CDR2 YFSETQ. The J segment lost 4 bases and the V segment lost 3 bases, leaving 9 bases of the junction unmatched. The CDR3 loop spans 16 amino acids. The CDR3 sequence: CASSSGQGRIYNEQFF. In nucleotides, the CDR3 is TGCGCCAGCAGCTCTGGACAGGGTCGGATTTACAATGAGCAGTTCTTC. Full variable domain (outside the CDR3, taken from reference TRBV5-1 and TRBJ2-1): KAGVTQTPRYLIKTRGQQVTLSCSPISGHRSVSWYQQTPGQGLQFLFEYFSETQRNKGNFPGRFSGRQFSNSRSEMNVSTLELGDSALYLCASSSGQGRIYNEQFFGPGTRLTVL.

This clonotype has only a few counts. The chain combines TRBV6-6 with TRBJ1-1; D gene ambiguous. V dropped 7 bases and J dropped 11 bases, with 23 bases sitting between them. Germline CDR1 is MNHNY and CDR2 is SVGAGI (reference sequence). This CDR3 region has 14 residues. Written as DNA, the CDR3 is TGTGCCAGCACCTACGGGCGGAACCCTATGAGGGCTTTCTTT. It codes for CASTYGRNPMRAFF.

Only a few counts were recorded for this clonotype. This rearrangement joins TRBV3-1 to TRBJ2-7; D may match TRBD1 or TRBD2 (6 bases each). The CDR3 is 15 amino acids. From germline, CDR1 is LGHDT and CDR2 YNNKEL (reference sequence). V was clipped by 2 bases and J by 0 bases, with 11 bases between them. The CDR3 sequence: CASSQTPGASYEQYF. CDR3 bases: TGTGCCAGCAGCCAAACTCCGGGGGCCTCCTACGAGCAGTACTTC.

The table lists this clonotype with many counts. The gene calls are TRBV20-1 and TRBJ2-3; 8 positions agree with TRBD2. Germline V gene sequence: CDR1 DFQATT, CDR2 SNEGSKA (reference sequence). This CDR3 comprises 15 residues. Trimming removed 4 bases from V and 3 bases from J; junction bases left unmatched: 9. CDR3 protein: CSAIRSAGVTDTQYF. In DNA, the CDR3 is TGCAGTGCTATCCGGTCAGCGGGAGTTACAGATACGCAGTATTTT.

The sample holds a few counts of this clonotype. This chain connects TRBV9 to TRBJ2-1, with 15 bases fitting TRBD2. CDR3 length: 16 residues. Germline CDR1 and CDR2: SGDLS and YYNGEE. Germline trimming cut 3 bases from V and 9 bases from J; bases unmatched to any gene: 7. CDR3 sequence: CASSGTSGRATSEQFF. The CDR3, as DNA: TGTGCCAGCAGCGGGACTAGCGGGAGGGCCACGAGTGAGCAGTTCTTC.

This chain connects TRBV20-1 to TRBJ2-3, with D hard to call. The germline V gene has CDR1 DFQATT and CDR2 SNEGSKA (reference sequence). Trimming pared 1 base from V and 0 bases from J, leaving 11 bases between. This CDR3 has 15 amino acids. The CDR3 reads CSARVGPSSTDTQYF. Written as DNA, the CDR3 is TGCAGTGCTAGAGTCGGCCCGTCCAGCACAGATACGCAGTATTTT.

This clonotype was detected a few times. The chain links TRBV5-1 to TRBJ2-5; D ambiguous. The V gene's germline CDR1 is SGHRS and CDR2 YFSETQ. This CDR3 has 15 residues. The V and J ends lost 0 bases and 1 base respectively, with 10 bases between them. The CDR3 spells CASSLVFLPQETQYF. CDR3 nucleotides: TGCGCCAGCAGCTTGGTGTTCCTACCCCAAGAGACCCAGTACTTC.

The rearrangement links TRBV18 to TRBJ1-6; unclear D gene. The CDR3 length is 14 residues. Germline lookup yields CDR1 KGHSH and CDR2 LQKENI. V was pared by 5 bases and J by 6 bases, with 11 bases between. The DNA of the CDR3 is TGTGCCAGCTCATTTCAACAGCTTAATTCACCCCTCCACTTT. It translates to CASSFQQLNSPLHF.

This clonotype has ten or more counts. CDR3 residues: CASSLGFTGGTEAFF. The CDR3 bases are TGTGCCAGCAGCTTGGGGTTCACGGGGGGCACTGAAGCTTTCTTT. The V gene is TRBV5-5, the J gene TRBJ1-1, with a weak D call TRBD1 (5 bases). Germline V gives CDR1 SGHKS, CDR2 YYEKEE (reference sequence). The ends were cut back, 0 bases at V and 4 bases at J, with 13 bases in the middle. The CDR3 length is 15 residues.